This T cell receptor beta chain was sequenced for a study of cytomegalovirus exposure and HLA in healthy donors. The ends were cut back, 5 bases at V and 0 bases at J, with 10 bases in the middle. The CDR3 covers 15 residues. Germline CDR1 MNHEY, CDR2 SVGAGI. Measured with immunoSEQ multiplex PCR; TCRdb has only the in-frame clones, and not every one. The sample consists of 120,000 to 150,000 clones, around 90% of them appearing once. This chain connects TRBV6-5 to TRBJ1-4; D unresolved. The sequence came from a woman between 18 and 29 years old in good health and CMV-seropositive. Sequencing input: PBMCs. Here the CDR3 reads CASSPNGATNEKLFF. In DNA form, the CDR3 reads TGTGCCAGCAGTCCCAACGGGGCAACTAATGAAAAACTGTTTTTT.